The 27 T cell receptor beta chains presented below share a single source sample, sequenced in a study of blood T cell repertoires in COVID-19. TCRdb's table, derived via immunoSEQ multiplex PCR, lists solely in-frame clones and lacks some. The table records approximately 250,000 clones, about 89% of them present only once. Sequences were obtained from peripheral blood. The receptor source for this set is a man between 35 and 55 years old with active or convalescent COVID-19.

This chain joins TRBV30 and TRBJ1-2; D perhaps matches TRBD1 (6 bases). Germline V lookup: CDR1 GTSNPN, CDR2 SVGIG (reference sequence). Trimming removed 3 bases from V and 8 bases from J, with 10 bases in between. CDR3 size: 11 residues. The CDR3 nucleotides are TGTGCCTGGAGATCAGGGGTCGGCTACACCTTC. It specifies CAWRSGVGYTF.

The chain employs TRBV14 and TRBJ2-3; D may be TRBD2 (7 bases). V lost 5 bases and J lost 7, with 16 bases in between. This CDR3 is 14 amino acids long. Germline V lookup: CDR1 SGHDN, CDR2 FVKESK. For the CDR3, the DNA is TGTGCCAGCAGCACCGGGGGGCCCGGAAATACGCAGTATTTT. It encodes CASSTGGPGNTQYF.

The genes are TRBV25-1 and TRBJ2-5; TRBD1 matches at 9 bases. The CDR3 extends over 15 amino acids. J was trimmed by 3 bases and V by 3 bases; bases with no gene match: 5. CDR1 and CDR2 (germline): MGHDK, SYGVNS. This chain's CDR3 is CASSDGDRVKETQYF. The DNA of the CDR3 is TGTGCCAGCAGTGATGGGGACAGGGTAAAAGAGACCCAGTACTTC.

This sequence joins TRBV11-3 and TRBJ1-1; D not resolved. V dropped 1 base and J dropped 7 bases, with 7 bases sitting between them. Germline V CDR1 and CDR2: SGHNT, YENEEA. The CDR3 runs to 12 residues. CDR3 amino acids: CASSLGWSEAFF. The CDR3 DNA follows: TGTGCCAGCAGCTTAGGATGGAGTGAAGCTTTCTTT.

This CDR3 is CASSVAGADQETQYF. Written as DNA, the CDR3 is TGTGCCAGCAGCGTAGCTGGAGCAGACCAAGAGACCCAGTACTTC. The V call is TRBV9, the J call TRBJ2-5; D is unclear. The V gene lost 0 bases and the J gene lost 0 bases, with 9 bases spanning the gap. The germline V gene encodes CDR1 SGDLS and CDR2 YYNGEE. There are 15 residues in the CDR3.

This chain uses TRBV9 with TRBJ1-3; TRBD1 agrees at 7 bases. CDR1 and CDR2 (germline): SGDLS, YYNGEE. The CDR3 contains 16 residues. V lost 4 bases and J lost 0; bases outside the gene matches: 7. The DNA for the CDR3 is TGTGCCAGCAGCCCCCCCGGGGACAGCTCTGGAAACACCATATATTTT. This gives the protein CASSPPGDSSGNTIYF. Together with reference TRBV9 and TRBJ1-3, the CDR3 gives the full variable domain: DSGVTQTPKHLITATGQRVTLRCSPRSGDLSVYWYQQSLDQGLQFLIQYYNGEERAKGNILERFSAQQFPDLHSELNLSSLELGDSALYFCASSPPGDSSGNTIYFGEGSWLTVV.

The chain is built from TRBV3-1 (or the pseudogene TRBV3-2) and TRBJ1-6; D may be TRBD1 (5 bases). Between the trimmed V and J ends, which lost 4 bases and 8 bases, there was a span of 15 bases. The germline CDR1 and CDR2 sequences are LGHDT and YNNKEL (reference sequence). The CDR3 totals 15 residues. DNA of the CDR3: TGTGCCAGCAGCCGATGGGGCGAAGGGGATTCACCCCTCCACTTT. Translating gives CASSRWGEGDSPLHF.

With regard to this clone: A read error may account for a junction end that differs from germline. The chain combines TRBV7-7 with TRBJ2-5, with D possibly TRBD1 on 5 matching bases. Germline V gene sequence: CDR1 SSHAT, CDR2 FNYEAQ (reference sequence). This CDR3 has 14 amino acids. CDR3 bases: TGTGCTAGCAGCTTAAGGGCAGGGCGGGAGACCCAGTACTTC. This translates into CASSLRAGRETQYF. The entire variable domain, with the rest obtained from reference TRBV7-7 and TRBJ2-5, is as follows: GAGVSQSPRYKVTKRGQDVTLRCDPISSHATLYWYQQALGQGPEFLTYFNYEAQPDKSGLPSDRFSAERPEGSISTLTIQRTEQRDSAMYRCASSLRAGRETQYFGPGTRLLVL.

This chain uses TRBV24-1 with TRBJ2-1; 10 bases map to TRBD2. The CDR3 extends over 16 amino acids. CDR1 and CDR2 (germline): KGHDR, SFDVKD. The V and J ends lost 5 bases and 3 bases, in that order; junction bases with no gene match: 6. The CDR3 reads CATSAASGRDYNEQFF. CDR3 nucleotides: TGTGCCACCAGTGCCGCTAGCGGGAGAGACTACAATGAGCAGTTCTTC.

CDR3 bases: TGTGCCAGCAGCCCGGGGTGGGGTGCAGATACGCAGTATTTT. Translating gives CASSPGWGADTQYF. The rearrangement links TRBV7-9 to TRBJ2-3; TRBD2 might be the D (5 bases). Germline V gives CDR1 SEHNR, CDR2 FQNEAQ (reference sequence). The V and J ends lost 5 bases and 4 bases respectively, with 13 bases between them. The CDR3 totals 14 residues.

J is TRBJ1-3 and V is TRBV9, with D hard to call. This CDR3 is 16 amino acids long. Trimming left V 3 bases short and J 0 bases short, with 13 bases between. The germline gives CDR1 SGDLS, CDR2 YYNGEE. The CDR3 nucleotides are TGTGCCAGCAGCGCCATCGACAAAAACTCTGGAAACACCATATATTTT. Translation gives CASSAIDKNSGNTIYF.

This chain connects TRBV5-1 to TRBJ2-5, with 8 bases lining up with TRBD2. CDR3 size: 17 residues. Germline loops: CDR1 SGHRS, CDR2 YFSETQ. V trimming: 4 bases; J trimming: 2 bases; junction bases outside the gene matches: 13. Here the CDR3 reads CASSPRGQLAEQETQYF. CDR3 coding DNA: TGCGCCAGCAGCCCCAGGGGTCAACTAGCGGAGCAAGAGACCCAGTACTTC.

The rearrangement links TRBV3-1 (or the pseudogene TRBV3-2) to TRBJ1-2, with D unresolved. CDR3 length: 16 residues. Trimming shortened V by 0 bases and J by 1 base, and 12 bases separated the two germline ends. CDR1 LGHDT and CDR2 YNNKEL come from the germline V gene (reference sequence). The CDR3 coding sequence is TGTGCCAGCAGCCAAGATACCGGGGTCTTTAACTATGGCTACACCTTC. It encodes CASSQDTGVFNYGYTF.

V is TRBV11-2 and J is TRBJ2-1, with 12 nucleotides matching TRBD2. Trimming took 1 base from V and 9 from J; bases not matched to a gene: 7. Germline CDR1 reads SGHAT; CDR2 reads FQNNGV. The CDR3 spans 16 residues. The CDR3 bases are TGTGCCAGCAGCTTAGTTGCTAGCGGGAGGGTCGGTGAGCAGTTCTTC. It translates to CASSLVASGRVGEQFF.

The DNA for the CDR3 is TGTGCCAGCAGCTGGGCAGGCGAGACCCAGTACTTC. This gives the protein CASSWAGETQYF. This rearrangement joins TRBV5-4 to TRBJ2-5; D unresolved. This CDR3 has 12 residues. Germline values: CDR1 SGHNT, CDR2 YYREEE (reference sequence). Trimming removed 3 bases from V and 5 bases from J, with 8 bases in between.

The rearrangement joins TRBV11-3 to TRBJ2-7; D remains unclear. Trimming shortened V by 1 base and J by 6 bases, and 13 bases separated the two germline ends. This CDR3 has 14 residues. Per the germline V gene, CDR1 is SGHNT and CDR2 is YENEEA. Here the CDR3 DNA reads TGTGCCAGCAGCTTAGTGTCGACTTTAGGCGAGCAGTACTTC. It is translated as CASSLVSTLGEQYF.

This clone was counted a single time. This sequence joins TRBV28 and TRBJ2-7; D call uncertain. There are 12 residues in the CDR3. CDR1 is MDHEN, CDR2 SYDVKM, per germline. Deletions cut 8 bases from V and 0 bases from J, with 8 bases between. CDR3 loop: CASGTSSYEQYF. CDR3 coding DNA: TGTGCCAGCGGTACCAGCTCCTACGAGCAGTACTTC.

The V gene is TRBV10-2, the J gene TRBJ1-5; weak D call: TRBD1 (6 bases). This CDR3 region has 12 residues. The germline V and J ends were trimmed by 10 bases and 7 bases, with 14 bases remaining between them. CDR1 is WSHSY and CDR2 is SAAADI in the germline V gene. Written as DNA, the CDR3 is TGCGCCACCTCACCCAGGGGACAGCCCCAGCATTTT. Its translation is CATSPRGQPQHF.

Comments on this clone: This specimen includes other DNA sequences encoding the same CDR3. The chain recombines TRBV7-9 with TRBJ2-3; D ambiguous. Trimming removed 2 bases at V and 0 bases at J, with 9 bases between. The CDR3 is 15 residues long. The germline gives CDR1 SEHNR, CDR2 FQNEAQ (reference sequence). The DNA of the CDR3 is TGTGCCAGCAGCTTATCAGGCCCCAGCACAGATACGCAGTATTTT. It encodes CASSLSGPSTDTQYF.

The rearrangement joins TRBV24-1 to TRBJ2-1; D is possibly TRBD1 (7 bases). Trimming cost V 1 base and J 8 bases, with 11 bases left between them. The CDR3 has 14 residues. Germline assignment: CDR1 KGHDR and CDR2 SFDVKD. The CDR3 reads CATSDLSRGDEQFF. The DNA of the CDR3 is TGTGCCACCAGTGATTTATCCAGGGGGGATGAGCAGTTCTTC.

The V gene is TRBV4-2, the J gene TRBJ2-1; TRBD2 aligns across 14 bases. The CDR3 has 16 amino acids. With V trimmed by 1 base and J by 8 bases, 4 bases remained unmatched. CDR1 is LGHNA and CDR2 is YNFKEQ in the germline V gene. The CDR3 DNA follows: TGTGCCAGCAGCCAAGGCGGACTAGCGGGAGGAGATGAGCAGTTCTTC. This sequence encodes CASSQGGLAGGDEQFF.

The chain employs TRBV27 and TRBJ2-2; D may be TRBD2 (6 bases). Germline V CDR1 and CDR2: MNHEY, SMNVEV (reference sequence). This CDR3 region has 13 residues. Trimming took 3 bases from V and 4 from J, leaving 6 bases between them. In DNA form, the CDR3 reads TGTGCCAGCAGTTTGGGGGGCACCGGGGAGCTGTTTTTT. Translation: CASSLGGTGELFF.

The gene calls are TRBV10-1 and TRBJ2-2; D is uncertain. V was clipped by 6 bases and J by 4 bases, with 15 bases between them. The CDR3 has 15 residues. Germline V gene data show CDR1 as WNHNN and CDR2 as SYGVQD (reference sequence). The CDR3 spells CASSLSLGLTGELFF. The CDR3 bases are TGCGCCAGCAGCCTCAGTTTGGGCCTCACCGGGGAGCTGTTTTTT.

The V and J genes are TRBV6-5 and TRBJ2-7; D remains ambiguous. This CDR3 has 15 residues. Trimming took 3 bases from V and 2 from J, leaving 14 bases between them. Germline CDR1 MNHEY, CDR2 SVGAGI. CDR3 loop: CASSYRRQYPYEQYF. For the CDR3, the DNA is TGTGCCAGCAGTTATCGGCGGCAGTACCCCTACGAGCAGTACTTC.

CDR3 region: CASSRYRGATDTQYF. DNA of the CDR3: TGTGCCAGCAGTCGTTACAGGGGGGCCACAGATACGCAGTATTTT. The chain uses TRBV28 and TRBJ2-3; 8 bases match TRBD1. Trimming at V came to 5 bases and at J to 2 bases, leaving 6 bases not matched to a gene. Germline CDR1 reads MDHEN; CDR2 reads SYDVKM. This CDR3 is built from 15 residues. The full variable domain, in which reference TRBV28 and TRBJ2-3 provide the parts outside the CDR3, is DVKVTQSSRYLVKRTGEKVFLECVQDMDHENMFWYRQDPGLGLRLIYFSYDVKMKEKGDIPEGYSVSREKKERFSLILESASTNQTSMYLCASSRYRGATDTQYFGPGTRLTVL.

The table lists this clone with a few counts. The CDR3, as DNA: TGTGCCAGCAGCCGGGACAGTAATAACTATGGCTACACCTTC. It yields the protein CASSRDSNNYGYTF. The chain carries TRBV2 and TRBJ1-2; 7 bases map to TRBD1. Per the germline V gene, CDR1 is SNHLY and CDR2 is FYNNEI. Trimming took 6 bases from V and 1 from J; bases not matched to a gene: 5. This CDR3 spans 14 amino acids.

The CDR3 nucleotides are TGCGCCAGCAGCTTTGACACAATTAATGAAAAACTGTTTTTT. It yields the protein CASSFDTINEKLFF. This chain connects TRBV5-1 to TRBJ1-4, with D unclear. The germline V gene encodes CDR1 SGHRS and CDR2 YFSETQ. The V and J ends lost 2 bases and 4 bases respectively, with 9 bases between them. The CDR3 totals 14 residues.